The sequence of this TCR beta chain was determined in a study of OX40 agonist ivuxolimab in advanced cancers. For the study at large: Patients received ivuxolimab, an intravenous treatment, every 2 weeks at 0.01 to 10 mg/kg.

V dropped 4 bases and J dropped 1; count of bases not matched to a gene: 4. The CDR3 spans 15 residues. Per germline, CDR1 PRHDT and CDR2 FYEKMQ (reference sequence). Excluded were patients having autoimmune disease history or systemic immunosuppression. Sequencing used immunoSEQ multiplex PCR; TCRdb keeps in-frame clones, though not all of them. The sample records under 100,000 clones, just under 95% being singletons. The input for sequencing was CD4+ or CD8+ T cells sorted from blood, taken in a trial of the OX40 agonist ivuxolimab. This clonotype was obtained from an adult with an advanced solid tumor such as melanoma, head and neck, liver or kidney cancer. V is TRBV13 and J is TRBJ2-7; 10 bases map to TRBD1. CDR3 loop: CASSSPGQGSYEQYF. CDR3 coding DNA: TGTGCCAGCAGCTCTCCGGGACAGGGGTCCTACGAGCAGTACTTC. The variable domain in full, completed from reference TRBV13 and TRBJ2-7, reads AAGVIQSPRHLIKEKRETATLKCYPIPRHDTVYWYQQGPGQDPQFLISFYEKMQSDKGSIPDRFSAQQFSDYHSELNMSSLELGDSALYFCASSSPGQGSYEQYFGPGTRLTVT.